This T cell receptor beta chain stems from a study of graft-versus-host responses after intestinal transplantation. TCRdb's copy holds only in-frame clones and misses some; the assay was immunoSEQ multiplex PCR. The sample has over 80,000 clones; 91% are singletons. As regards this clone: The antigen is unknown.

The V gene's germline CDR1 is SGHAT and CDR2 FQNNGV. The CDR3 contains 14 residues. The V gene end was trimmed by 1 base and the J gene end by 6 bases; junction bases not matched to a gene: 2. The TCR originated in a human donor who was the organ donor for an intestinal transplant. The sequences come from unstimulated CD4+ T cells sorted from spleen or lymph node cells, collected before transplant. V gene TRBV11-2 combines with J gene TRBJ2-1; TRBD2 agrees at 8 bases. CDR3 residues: CASSLVLAGNEQFF. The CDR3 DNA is TGTGCCAGCAGCTTAGTGCTAGCGGGCAATGAGCAGTTCTTC.